This T cell receptor beta chain was identified in a study of CD8 T cells in Susac syndrome. Study details: Patients with Susac syndrome were therapy-naive, on corticosteroids, or on intravenous immunoglobulin alone at the time that blood was drawn.

The authors carried out high-throughput sequencing of TCR beta. They applied it to CD8+ and CD4+ T cells obtained from blood. For this clonotype: Its cognate antigen is unknown.

The RNA input was roughly 0.45 to 1 ug, and it was reverse transcribed with random hexamers. An immunoSEQ multiplex PCR generated amplified TCR beta CDR3 products spanning 54 Vbeta and 13 Jbeta. TCRdb redid the calling of the immunoSEQ multiplex PCR reads with MiXCR, one entry per CDR3 protein. The sample comprises fewer than 200,000 distinct CDR3 sequences, over 75% of which are singletons, and approximately 0.09% rests with the top ten. Overall study findings and caveats: The study admitted that it had a relatively small number of individuals in its TCR sequencing and HLA analysis.

Unmatched junction bases numbered 8, after V lost 2 bases and J lost 3 bases. Germline V lookup: CDR1 SGDLS, CDR2 YYNGEE. CDR3 length: 18 residues. The rearrangement joins TRBV9 to TRBJ1-4, with TRBD1 matching 12 bases. The receptor was derived from a human donor with Susac syndrome. The specimen sequenced was CD4+ T cells from PBMCs. CDR3 residues: CASSVTGTGGTANEKLFF. The CDR3 DNA sequence: TGTGCCAGCAGCGTCACCGGGACAGGGGGCACGGCTAATGAAAAACTGTTTTTT.